What follows are 23 T cell receptor beta chains derived from one specimen sequenced in a study of shared clonotypes between healthy human individuals. This table comes from immunoSEQ multiplex PCR, and its TCRdb copy is limited to in-frame clones, with some not included. The table records 950,000 to 1,100,000 clones, around four fifths of them present only once. The sample taken for sequencing was memory CD4+ T cells sorted from blood. Subset described: CD45RA-negative fraction. The receptor set was obtained from a man between 18 and 29 years old in good health.

The V call is TRBV28, the J call TRBJ1-2; unclear D gene. The germline gives CDR1 MDHEN, CDR2 SYDVKM. CDR3 length equals 14 residues. V lost 2 bases and J 2 bases, leaving 9 bases between the germline ends. The DNA of the CDR3 is TGTGCCAGCAGTTTAAGAGAACAGAACTATGGCTACACCTTC. Its protein product is CASSLREQNYGYTF.

This chain joins TRBV29-1 and TRBJ2-5, with TRBD1 matching over 8 bases. Germline assignment: CDR1 SQVTM and CDR2 ANQGSEA. The CDR3 sequence is 11 residues long. With 6 bases clipped from V and 5 bases from J, the junction kept 2 bases outside the gene matches. The CDR3 region is CSVYRGETQYF. CDR3 nucleotides: TGCAGCGTATACAGGGGGGAGACCCAGTACTTC.

J is TRBJ2-3 and V is TRBV10-3, with D unclear. With 6 bases removed from V and 0 bases from J, the gap between germline ends came to 10 bases. CDR1 is ENHRY, CDR2 SYGVKD, per germline. The CDR3 sequence is 14 residues long. The CDR3 sequence: CAISEMGSTDTQYF. CDR3 sequence (DNA): TGTGCCATCAGCGAGATGGGAAGCACAGATACGCAGTATTTT.

This chain joins TRBV7-2 and TRBJ2-5; D unresolved. V was shortened by 5 bases and J by 11 bases, with 15 bases between the two germline ends. The germline CDR1 and CDR2 sequences are SGHTA and FQGNSA. The CDR3 has 12 amino acids. CDR3 nucleotides: TGTGCCAGCAGCCCCGGAGTAGCCCCACAGTACTTC. Encoded protein: CASSPGVAPQYF. Complete variable domain (other parts from reference TRBV7-2 and TRBJ2-5): GAGVSQSPSNKVTEKGKDVELRCDPISGHTALYWYRQSLGQGLEFLIYFQGNSAPDKSGLPSDRFSAERTGGSVSTLTIQRTQQEDSAVYLCASSPGVAPQYFGPGTRLLVL.

The chain links TRBV7-2 to TRBJ1-5; 10 bases line up with TRBD1. CDR3 length equals 16 residues. CDR1 is SGHTA and CDR2 is FQGNSA in the germline V gene. V trimming: 5 bases; J trimming: 2 bases; junction bases outside the gene matches: 6. The CDR3 spells CASSIGTGAGNQPQHF. For the CDR3, the DNA is TGTGCCAGCAGCATTGGGACAGGGGCTGGCAATCAGCCCCAGCATTTT.

V gene TRBV6-5 combines with J gene TRBJ2-5; D gene uncertain. Germline CDR1 reads MNHEY; CDR2 reads SVGAGI. The length of the CDR3 is 13 residues. V shed 4 bases and J shed 4 bases, with 10 bases lying between them. The DNA of the CDR3 is TGTGCCAGCAGTTTCAACATGGGAGAGACCCAGTACTTC. It specifies CASSFNMGETQYF.

CDR3 sequence: CASSLTRGSKSPLHF. DNA for the CDR3: TGCGCCAGCAGCTTGACCCGGGGCAGCAAATCACCCCTCCACTTT. This chain links TRBV5-1 with TRBJ1-6; D may be TRBD1 (5 bases). Germline V CDR1 and CDR2: SGHRS, YFSETQ. This CDR3 spans 15 amino acids. Trimming removed 1 base from V and 10 bases from J, with 15 bases in between.

The V call is TRBV5-1, the J call TRBJ2-7, with 9 bases matching TRBD1. The CDR3 is 14 residues long. With V trimmed by 1 base and J by 8 bases, 7 bases remained unmatched. The germline CDR1 and CDR2 sequences are SGHRS and YFSETQ. The CDR3 loop is CASSLQTTGGQQYF. CDR3 DNA: TGCGCCAGCAGCTTGCAAACAACAGGGGGCCAGCAGTACTTC.

The chain uses TRBV5-1 and TRBJ2-2; 9 bases agree with TRBD1. The CDR3 totals 16 residues. V gave up 3 bases and J gave up 5 bases; unmatched junction bases: 8. Germline V gives CDR1 SGHRS, CDR2 YFSETQ. The CDR3 DNA reads as TGCGCCAGCAGCTCACCGGGACAGGGCCCTACCGGGGAGCTGTTTTTT. It is translated as CASSSPGQGPTGELFF.

J is TRBJ2-7 and V is TRBV19; D remains unclear. Germline V gene data show CDR1 as LNHDA and CDR2 as SQIVND (reference sequence). The CDR3 totals 13 residues. V lost 7 bases, J lost 1 base, and 11 bases lay in between. The CDR3 sequence is CASTQPPSYEQYF. The CDR3 DNA reads TGTGCCAGTACCCAACCCCCTTCCTACGAGCAGTACTTC.

The V and J genes are TRBV19 and TRBJ2-7; 9 nucleotides align to TRBD1. The germline V gene has CDR1 LNHDA and CDR2 SQIVND (reference sequence). V lost 6 bases to trimming and J lost 0 bases; unmatched junction nucleotides: 3. There are 14 residues in the CDR3. CDR3 protein: CASRTGQGSYEQYF. CDR3 coding DNA: TGTGCCAGTAGGACGGGACAGGGCTCCTACGAGCAGTACTTC.

The chain joins TRBV19 to TRBJ2-7; D gene unclear. The ends were cut back, 6 bases at V and 4 bases at J, with 16 bases in the middle. Germline CDR1 LNHDA, CDR2 SQIVND (reference sequence). The CDR3 has 14 amino acids. The CDR3 bases are TGTGCCAGTAGCAACCATGGGGAAGTATACGAGCAGTACTTC. It is translated as CASSNHGEVYEQYF.

This rearrangement joins TRBV4-1 to TRBJ2-4; D is uncertain. Germline CDR1 MGHRA, CDR2 YSYEKL. Deletions cut 0 bases from V and 0 bases from J, with 9 bases between. CDR3 size: 16 residues. CDR3 coding DNA: TGCGCCAGCAGCCAAGAGGCGTGGATAGCCAAAAACATTCAGTACTTC. This codes for CASSQEAWIAKNIQYF.

This clone has just a few counts. The chain joins TRBV4-3 to TRBJ2-3; D possibly uses TRBD1 or TRBD2 (5 bases each). CDR1 and CDR2 from the germline V gene are LGHNA and YSLEER. The V and J ends lost 3 bases and 2 bases respectively, with 9 bases between them. This CDR3 spans 14 amino acids. CDR3 protein: CASSQGDITDTQYF. CDR3 in DNA: TGCGCCAGCAGCCAGGGGGATATCACAGATACGCAGTATTTT.

The J gene is TRBJ2-7, the V gene TRBV7-8, with TRBD2 matching 12 bases. The CDR3 spans 15 residues. In germline, CDR1 is SGHVS, CDR2 FQNEAQ. V trimming: 3 bases; J trimming: 0 bases; junction bases outside the gene matches: 0. The CDR3, as DNA: TGTGCCAGCAGCTTGACTAGCGGGAGCTCCTACGAGCAGTACTTC. It is translated as CASSLTSGSSYEQYF.

This chain connects TRBV7-9 to TRBJ2-2, with TRBD1 matching over 8 bases. The germline V gene encodes CDR1 SEHNR and CDR2 FQNEAQ (reference sequence). The length of the CDR3 is 14 residues. Trimming removed 5 bases from V and 2 bases from J; junction bases left unmatched: 1. The CDR3: CASSDRGNTGELFF. In DNA form, the CDR3 reads TGTGCCAGCAGCGACAGGGGAAACACCGGGGAGCTGTTTTTT.

V is TRBV28 and J is TRBJ2-3, with 10 bases lining up with TRBD2. CDR3 size: 15 residues. The germline V gene has CDR1 MDHEN and CDR2 SYDVKM. With 4 bases clipped from V and 5 bases from J, the junction kept 6 bases outside the gene matches. The chain's CDR3 is CASSSAGGRGDTQYF. As DNA, the CDR3 is TGTGCCAGCAGTTCAGCGGGGGGGAGAGGAGATACGCAGTATTTT. The full variable domain, in which reference TRBV28 and TRBJ2-3 provide the parts outside the CDR3, is DVKVTQSSRYLVKRTGEKVFLECVQDMDHENMFWYRQDPGLGLRLIYFSYDVKMKEKGDIPEGYSVSREKKERFSLILESASTNQTSMYLCASSSAGGRGDTQYFGPGTRLTVL.

The chain uses TRBV30 and TRBJ1-4; a weak D match, TRBD1 (6 bases). Germline CDR1 is GTSNPN and CDR2 is SVGIG (reference sequence). Trimming stripped 7 bases from V and 5 bases from J, with 14 bases between. The CDR3 extends over 13 amino acids. The CDR3 spells CASQGDLNEKLFF. In DNA form, the CDR3 reads TGTGCCTCACAGGGAGACTTGAATGAAAAACTGTTTTTT.

This clone showed up just a few times. The chain recombines TRBV7-2 with TRBJ1-1, with a weak D call TRBD1 (5 bases). The CDR3 consists of 12 residues. Trimming shortened V by 4 bases and J by 5 bases, and 8 bases separated the two germline ends. CDR1 is SGHTA and CDR2 is FQGNSA in the germline V gene. The DNA for the CDR3 is TGTGCCAGCAGCTGGGAGGGGACTGAAGCTTTCTTT. It yields the protein CASSWEGTEAFF.

The chain's CDR3 is CASSEVAYGGELFF. CDR3 sequence (DNA): TGTGCCAGCAGTGAAGTGGCTTATGGCGGGGAGCTGTTTTTT. The J gene is TRBJ2-2, the V gene TRBV6-1; D uncertain. The germline V gene encodes CDR1 MNHNS and CDR2 SASEGT. This CDR3 is 14 amino acids long. Trimming cost V 1 base and J 7 bases, with 10 bases left between them.

V is TRBV5-4 and J is TRBJ2-7, with TRBD2 matching 11 bases. Germline CDR1 and CDR2: SGHNT and YYREEE (reference sequence). V gave up 0 bases and J gave up 4 bases; unmatched junction bases: 6. This CDR3 is 16 amino acids long. CDR3 protein: CASSLGLAGGVYEQYF. CDR3 nucleotide sequence: TGTGCCAGCAGCTTGGGGCTAGCGGGGGGAGTTTACGAGCAGTACTTC.

V usage is TRBV7-9 and J usage is TRBJ1-6; 9 nucleotides agree with TRBD1. V lost 3 bases to trimming and J lost 9 bases; unmatched junction nucleotides: 6. The CDR3 runs to 15 residues. Germline-derived CDR1 and CDR2 are SEHNR and FQNEAQ (reference sequence). The CDR3 region has the DNA TGTGCCAGCAGCTTCTGGGACAGGGACGGTTCACCCCTCCACTTT. Protein sequence: CASSFWDRDGSPLHF.

Details on this clone: Other DNA sequences in the same sample also yield this CDR3. The CDR3 sequence: CASSSGQGAYEQYF. In DNA, the CDR3 is TGCGCCAGCAGTTCCGGACAGGGGGCCTACGAGCAGTACTTC. The J gene is TRBJ2-7, the V gene TRBV5-1, with 10 bases lining up with TRBD1. This CDR3 is built from 14 residues. Per the germline V gene, CDR1 is SGHRS and CDR2 is YFSETQ. Trimming took 5 bases from V and 2 from J; bases not matched to a gene: 4. Filled out from reference TRBV5-1 and TRBJ2-7, the complete variable domain reads KAGVTQTPRYLIKTRGQQVTLSCSPISGHRSVSWYQQTPGQGLQFLFEYFSETQRNKGNFPGRFSGRQFSNSRSEMNVSTLELGDSALYLCASSSGQGAYEQYFGPGTRLTVT.